The clone carrying this TCR beta chain is deemed medium-sized by its frequency. This sample was taken from a study of CD8 T cells in cerebrospinal fluid in Alzheimer's disease. From the 10x single-cell sequencing reads, TCRdb lists one entry per CDR3 protein and no DNA. The listing records some 500 distinct CDR3 sequences. Per germline, CDR1 SGHRS and CDR2 YFSETQ. This CDR3 region has 14 residues. The receptor comes from a human donor with Alzheimer's disease. The chain has TRBV5-1 and TRBJ2-2; TCRdb reports TRBD1, a call that lacks DNA to check it against. Sequencing was carried out using cerebrospinal fluid. CDR3 sequence reads: CASRLRTEFGELFF.